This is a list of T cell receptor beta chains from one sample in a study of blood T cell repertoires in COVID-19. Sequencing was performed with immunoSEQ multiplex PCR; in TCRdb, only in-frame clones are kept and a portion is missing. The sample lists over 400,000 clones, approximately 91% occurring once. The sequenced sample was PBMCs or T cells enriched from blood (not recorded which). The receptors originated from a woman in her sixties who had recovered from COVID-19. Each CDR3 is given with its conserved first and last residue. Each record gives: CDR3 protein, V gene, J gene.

CDR3: CASAPGGGVSNQPQHF
V: TRBV12-5
J: TRBJ1-5

CDR3: CASSARDEQFF
V: TRBV9
J: TRBJ2-1

CDR3: CASSLGLLHLHF
V: TRBV12-3/TRBV12-4
J: TRBJ1-6

CDR3: CASTHDRVGGYTF
V: TRBV5-4
J: TRBJ1-2

CDR3: CASSHVTGLNSPLHF
V: TRBV5-6
J: TRBJ1-6

CDR3: CASRTHRGTGGNQPQHF
V: TRBV28
J: TRBJ1-5

CDR3: CASSFSEGPEAFF
V: TRBV7-2
J: TRBJ1-1

CDR3: CASSSGGASTDTQYF
V: TRBV2
J: TRBJ2-3

CDR3: CASSEQGALTDTQYF
V: TRBV2
J: TRBJ2-3

CDR3: CASSLLTDTQYF
V: TRBV12-3/TRBV12-4
J: TRBJ2-3

CDR3: CASSHEEGSNTGELFF
V: TRBV2
J: TRBJ2-2

CDR3: CASFRGRGNPGELFF
V: TRBV28
J: TRBJ2-2

CDR3: CASSMTPNTEAFF
V: TRBV19
J: TRBJ1-1

CDR3: CASGLVLSSQGGEKLFF
V: TRBV12-5
J: TRBJ1-4